This T cell receptor (beta chain) appears in the sequencing data of a study of blood T cell repertoires in COVID-19. Across the whole study: Acute and convalescent COVID-19 samples came from the United States, Italy and Spain. Sources were T cells, B-cell-depleted T cells, or PBMCs; the material itself was cDNA or gDNA.

In the original workflow: Reference gene primers were amplified, and this amplification served to estimate nucleated cell counts. Sequencing was performed with immunoSEQ multiplex PCR; in TCRdb, only in-frame clones are kept and a portion is missing. The V and J calls and clone size come from that table; D and trimming were worked out from the DNA. In the table there are 270,000 or so clones, over 75% of which are singletons. The CDR3 has 13 residues. Germline V CDR1 and CDR2: LNHDA, SQIVND (reference sequence). V trimming: 4 bases; J trimming: 5 bases; junction bases outside the gene matches: 3. The source is a human donor in a cohort sampled during active COVID-19. Sequenced: peripheral blood. This chain joins TRBV19 and TRBJ2-3; 7 nucleotides align to TRBD1. CDR3 loop: CASSSNRGDTQYF. Here the CDR3 DNA reads TGTGCCAGTAGTAGCAACAGGGGAGATACGCAGTATTTT.